This record looks at one TCR beta chain sequence and its context. Its target is unknown. Amplification yielded TCR beta CDR3 regions, with RNA transcripts as the source. Primed by the HTBI set, a first-round RT-PCR was run on the TCR CDR3. TCRdb called the multiplex PCR reads again in MiXCR, with one record for every CDR3 protein. The table lists 700,000 to 850,000 distinct CDR3 sequences, approximately 36% of them singletons. Germline V CDR1 and CDR2: SGHRS, YFSETQ. Trimming pared 0 bases from V and 2 bases from J, leaving 11 bases between. The CDR3 totals 15 residues. The sample is drawn from a study of T cells in Graves' hyperthyroidism and ophthalmopathy. Overall study context: Peripheral blood was taken when the disease was first diagnosed, before any treatment began. Points from the study as a whole: The model made its ophthalmopathy prediction, and onset followed a median about 5.9 months later.

J is TRBJ2-5 and V is TRBV5-1; D gene uncertain. The sequence was obtained from a middle-aged woman with Graves' hyperthyroidism. Input material: blood. The CDR3 here is CASSLDNRLQETQYF. CDR3 DNA: TGCGCCAGCAGCTTGGATAACAGACTGCAAGAGACCCAGTACTTC.